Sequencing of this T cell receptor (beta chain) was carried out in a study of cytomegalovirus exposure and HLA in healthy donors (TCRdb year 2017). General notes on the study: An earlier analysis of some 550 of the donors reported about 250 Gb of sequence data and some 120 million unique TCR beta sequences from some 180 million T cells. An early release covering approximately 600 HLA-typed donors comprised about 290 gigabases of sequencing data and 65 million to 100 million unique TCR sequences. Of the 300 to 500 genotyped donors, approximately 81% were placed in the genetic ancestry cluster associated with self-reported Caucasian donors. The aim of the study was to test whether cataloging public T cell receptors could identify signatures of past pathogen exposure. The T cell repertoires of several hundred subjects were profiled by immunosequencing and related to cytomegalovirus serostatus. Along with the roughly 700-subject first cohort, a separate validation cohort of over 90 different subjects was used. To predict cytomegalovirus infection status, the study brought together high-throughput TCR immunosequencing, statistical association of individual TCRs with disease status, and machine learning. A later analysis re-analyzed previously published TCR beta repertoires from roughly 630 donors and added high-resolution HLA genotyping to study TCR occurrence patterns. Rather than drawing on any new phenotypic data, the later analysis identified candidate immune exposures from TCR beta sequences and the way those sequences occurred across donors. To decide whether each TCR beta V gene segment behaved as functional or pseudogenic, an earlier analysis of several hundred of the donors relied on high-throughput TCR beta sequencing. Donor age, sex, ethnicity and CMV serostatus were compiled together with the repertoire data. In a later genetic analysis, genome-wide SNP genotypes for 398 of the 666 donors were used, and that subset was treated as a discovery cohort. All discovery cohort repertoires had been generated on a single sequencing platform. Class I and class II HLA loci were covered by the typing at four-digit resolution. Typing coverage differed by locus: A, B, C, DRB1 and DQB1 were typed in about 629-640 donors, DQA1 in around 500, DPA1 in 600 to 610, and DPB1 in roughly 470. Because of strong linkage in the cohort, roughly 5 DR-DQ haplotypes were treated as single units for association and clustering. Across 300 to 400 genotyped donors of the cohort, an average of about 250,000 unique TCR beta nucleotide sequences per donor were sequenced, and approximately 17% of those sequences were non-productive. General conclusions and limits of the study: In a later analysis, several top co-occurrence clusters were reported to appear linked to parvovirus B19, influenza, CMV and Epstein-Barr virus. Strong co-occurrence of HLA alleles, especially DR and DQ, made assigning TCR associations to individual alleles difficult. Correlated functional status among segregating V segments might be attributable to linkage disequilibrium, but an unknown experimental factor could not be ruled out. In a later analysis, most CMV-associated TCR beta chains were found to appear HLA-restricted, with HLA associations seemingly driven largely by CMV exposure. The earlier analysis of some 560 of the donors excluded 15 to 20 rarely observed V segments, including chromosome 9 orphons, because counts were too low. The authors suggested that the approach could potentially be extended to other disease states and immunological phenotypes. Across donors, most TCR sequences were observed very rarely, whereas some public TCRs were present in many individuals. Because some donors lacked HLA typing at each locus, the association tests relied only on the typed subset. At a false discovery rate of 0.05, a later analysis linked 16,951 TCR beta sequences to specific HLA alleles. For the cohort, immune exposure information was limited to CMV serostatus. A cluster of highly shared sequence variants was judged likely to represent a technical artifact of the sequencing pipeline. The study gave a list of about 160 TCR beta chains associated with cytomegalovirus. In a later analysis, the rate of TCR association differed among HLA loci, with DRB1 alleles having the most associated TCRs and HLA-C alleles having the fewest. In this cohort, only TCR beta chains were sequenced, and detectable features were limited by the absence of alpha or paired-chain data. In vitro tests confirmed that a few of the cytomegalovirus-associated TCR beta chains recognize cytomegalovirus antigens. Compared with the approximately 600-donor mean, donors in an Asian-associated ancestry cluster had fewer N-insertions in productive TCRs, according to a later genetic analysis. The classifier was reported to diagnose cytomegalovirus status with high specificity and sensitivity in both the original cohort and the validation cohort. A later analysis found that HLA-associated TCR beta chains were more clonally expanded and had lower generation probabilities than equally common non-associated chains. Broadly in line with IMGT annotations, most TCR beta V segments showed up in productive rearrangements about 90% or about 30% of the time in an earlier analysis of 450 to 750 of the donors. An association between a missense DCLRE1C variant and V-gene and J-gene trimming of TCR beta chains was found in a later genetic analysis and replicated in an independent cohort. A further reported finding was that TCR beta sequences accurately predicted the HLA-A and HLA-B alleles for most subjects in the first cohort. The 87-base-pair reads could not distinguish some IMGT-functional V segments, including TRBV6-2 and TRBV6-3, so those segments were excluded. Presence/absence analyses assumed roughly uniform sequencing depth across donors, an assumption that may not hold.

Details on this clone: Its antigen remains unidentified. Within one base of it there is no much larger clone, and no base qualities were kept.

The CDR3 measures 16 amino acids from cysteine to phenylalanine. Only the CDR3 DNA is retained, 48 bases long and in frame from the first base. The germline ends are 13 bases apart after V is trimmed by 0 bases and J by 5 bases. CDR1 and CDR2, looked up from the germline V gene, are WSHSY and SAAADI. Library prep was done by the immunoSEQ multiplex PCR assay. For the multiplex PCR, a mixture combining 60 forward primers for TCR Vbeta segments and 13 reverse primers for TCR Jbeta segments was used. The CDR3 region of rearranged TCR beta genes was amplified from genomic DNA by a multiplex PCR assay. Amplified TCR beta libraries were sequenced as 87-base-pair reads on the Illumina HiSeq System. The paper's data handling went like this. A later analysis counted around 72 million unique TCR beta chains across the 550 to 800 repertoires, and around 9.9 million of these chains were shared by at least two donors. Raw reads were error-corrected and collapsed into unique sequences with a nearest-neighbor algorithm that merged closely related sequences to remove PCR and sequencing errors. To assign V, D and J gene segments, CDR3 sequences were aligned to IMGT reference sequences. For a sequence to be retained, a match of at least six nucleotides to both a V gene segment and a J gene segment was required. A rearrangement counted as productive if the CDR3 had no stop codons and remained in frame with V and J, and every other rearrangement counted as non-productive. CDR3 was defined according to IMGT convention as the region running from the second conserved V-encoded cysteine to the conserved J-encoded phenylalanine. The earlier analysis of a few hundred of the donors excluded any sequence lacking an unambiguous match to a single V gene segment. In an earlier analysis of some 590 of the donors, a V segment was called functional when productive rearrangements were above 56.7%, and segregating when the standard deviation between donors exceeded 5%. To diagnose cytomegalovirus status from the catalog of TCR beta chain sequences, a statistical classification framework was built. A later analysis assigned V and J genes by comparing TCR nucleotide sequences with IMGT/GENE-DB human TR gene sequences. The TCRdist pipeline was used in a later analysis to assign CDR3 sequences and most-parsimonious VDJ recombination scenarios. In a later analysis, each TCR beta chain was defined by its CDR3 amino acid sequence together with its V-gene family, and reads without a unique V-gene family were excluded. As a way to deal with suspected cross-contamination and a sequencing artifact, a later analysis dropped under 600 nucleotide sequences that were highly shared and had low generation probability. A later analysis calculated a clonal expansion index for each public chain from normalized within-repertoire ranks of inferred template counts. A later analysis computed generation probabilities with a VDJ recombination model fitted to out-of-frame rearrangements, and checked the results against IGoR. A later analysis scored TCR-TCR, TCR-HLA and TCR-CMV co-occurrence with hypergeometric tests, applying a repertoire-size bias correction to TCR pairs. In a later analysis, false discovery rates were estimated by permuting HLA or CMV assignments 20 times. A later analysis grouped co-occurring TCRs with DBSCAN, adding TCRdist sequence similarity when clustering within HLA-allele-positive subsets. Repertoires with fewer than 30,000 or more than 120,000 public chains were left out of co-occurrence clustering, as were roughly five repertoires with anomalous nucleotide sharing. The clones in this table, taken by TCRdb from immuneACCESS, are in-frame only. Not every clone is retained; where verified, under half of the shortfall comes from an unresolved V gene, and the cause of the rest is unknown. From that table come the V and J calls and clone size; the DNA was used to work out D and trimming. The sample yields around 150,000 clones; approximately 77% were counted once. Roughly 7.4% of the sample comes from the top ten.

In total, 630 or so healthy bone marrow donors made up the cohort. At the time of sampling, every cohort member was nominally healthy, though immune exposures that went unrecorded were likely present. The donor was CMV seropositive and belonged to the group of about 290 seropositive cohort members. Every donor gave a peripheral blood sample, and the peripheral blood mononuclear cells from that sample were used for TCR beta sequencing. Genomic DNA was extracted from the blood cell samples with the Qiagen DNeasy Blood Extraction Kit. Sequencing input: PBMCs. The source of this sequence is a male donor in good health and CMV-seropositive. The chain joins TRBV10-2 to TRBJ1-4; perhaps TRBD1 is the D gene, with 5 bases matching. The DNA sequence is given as TGCGCCAGCAGTGAGTCGAGAAGGGGCCGGAATGAAAAACTGTTTTTT. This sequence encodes CASSESRRGRNEKLFF.